This passage covers 12 T cell receptor beta chains from one sample sequenced in a study of blood T cell repertoires in COVID-19. The repertoire was sequenced with immunoSEQ multiplex PCR; TCRdb's copy has only in-frame clones and lacks some. The data show 85,000 to 120,000 clones, less than 80% seen once. Sequenced: peripheral blood. The receptors originated from an elderly man with COVID-19, enrolled during active disease.

Only a few counts were recorded for this clone. The chain uses TRBV9 and TRBJ2-7; 11 nucleotides line up with TRBD2. With V trimmed by 4 bases and J by 1 base, 4 bases remained unmatched. Germline lookup yields CDR1 SGDLS and CDR2 YYNGEE. The CDR3 is made up of 15 amino acids. The CDR3 region is CASSSGTSGSYEQYF. CDR3 bases: TGTGCCAGCAGCTCCGGGACTAGCGGTTCCTACGAGCAGTACTTC.

For this clone: The germline gene is not matched at one end of the junction; a read error may be the cause. The chain carries TRBV29-1 and TRBJ1-5; D perhaps matches TRBD1 (5 bases). Germline V CDR1 and CDR2: SQVTM, ANQGSEA. The CDR3 runs to 13 residues. The CDR3 nucleotides read TGCAGCGTTCAAGACAGAATAAATCAGCCCCAGCATTTT. Protein sequence: CSVQDRINQPQHF.

The chain combines TRBV4-1 with TRBJ1-3, with unresolved D. Per the germline V gene, CDR1 is MGHRA and CDR2 is YSYEKL. There are 15 residues in the CDR3. Trimming shortened V by 1 base and J by 7 bases, and 14 bases separated the two germline ends. The CDR3 DNA reads as TGCGCCAGCAGCCAAGTTAGAACAGTACTGAACACCATATATTTT. This codes for CASSQVRTVLNTIYF.

V usage is TRBV5-1 and J usage is TRBJ2-1, with D possibly being TRBD1 (6 bases). Germline V gene lookup returns CDR1 SGHRS and CDR2 YFSETQ. Trimming removed 1 base at V and 5 bases at J, with 16 bases between. CDR3 length: 16 amino acids. CDR3: CASSLSLGTTHNEQFF. The CDR3 region has the DNA TGCGCCAGCAGCTTGTCCCTCGGGACAACTCACAATGAGCAGTTCTTC.

This chain links TRBV11-2 with TRBJ2-7, with 8 bases that match TRBD1. After removal of 0 bases from V and 2 bases from J, the junction contained 6 bases not matched to a gene. Germline V gene sequence: CDR1 SGHAT, CDR2 FQNNGV. CDR3 length: 16 residues. The chain's CDR3 is CASSLDWSGGTYEQYF. The CDR3 nucleotides are TGTGCCAGCAGCTTAGATTGGTCAGGGGGCACCTACGAGCAGTACTTC.

V usage is TRBV28 and J usage is TRBJ1-1; a weak D match, TRBD1 (6 bases). The CDR3 is 13 amino acids. Trimming took off 6 bases at V and 10 bases at J, with 18 bases between the two ends. The germline gives CDR1 MDHEN, CDR2 SYDVKM. The CDR3 nucleotides read TGTGCCAGCAGCCCCGGGGGGGCCGGGACAGCTTTCTTT. Protein: CASSPGGAGTAFF.

The chain carries TRBV7-2 and TRBJ2-5; 11 bases agree with TRBD2. The length of the CDR3 is 15 residues. Germline V CDR1 and CDR2: SGHTA, FQGNSA. V lost 5 bases to trimming and J lost 5 bases; unmatched junction nucleotides: 7. The CDR3 sequence: CASSPLAGGPETQYF. The CDR3 DNA reads as TGTGCCAGCAGCCCTTTAGCGGGAGGGCCGGAGACCCAGTACTTC.

This chain links TRBV28 with TRBJ2-3, with a weak D call TRBD1 (5 bases). CDR3 length equals 13 residues. Germline CDR1 is MDHEN and CDR2 is SYDVKM. The V end lost 3 bases, the J end lost 6 bases, and 10 bases lay between the germline ends. The CDR3 reads CASSLQGSDTQYF. The DNA of the CDR3 is TGTGCCAGCAGTTTGCAGGGTAGCGATACGCAGTATTTT.

Comments on this clone: The sample carries other DNA sequences with the same CDR3. The chain carries TRBV2 and TRBJ1-1; D gene unclear. CDR3 size: 13 residues. V was clipped by 8 bases and J by 1 base, with 11 bases between them. CDR1 SNHLY and CDR2 FYNNEI come from the germline V gene. The CDR3 DNA is TGTGCCAGCGAAAGATCAGGGAACACTGAAGCTTTCTTT. It translates to CASERSGNTEAFF. Full variable domain (rest looked up from reference TRBV2 and TRBJ1-1): EPEVTQTPSHQVTQMGQEVILRCVPISNHLYFYWYRQILGQKVEFLVSFYNNEISEKSEIFDDQFSVERPDGSNFTLKIRSTKLEDSAMYFCASERSGNTEAFFGQGTRLTVV.

The chain joins TRBV9 to TRBJ1-3; D is unresolved. This CDR3 has 12 residues. Germline CDR1 is SGDLS and CDR2 is YYNGEE. V lost 4 bases to trimming and J lost 4 bases, with 6 bases between them. In DNA form, the CDR3 reads TGTGCCAGCAGCACTCGGGGAAACACCATATATTTT. This encodes CASSTRGNTIYF. The complete variable domain, with remaining parts taken from reference TRBV9 and TRBJ1-3, reads DSGVTQTPKHLITATGQRVTLRCSPRSGDLSVYWYQQSLDQGLQFLIQYYNGEERAKGNILERFSAQQFPDLHSELNLSSLELGDSALYFCASSTRGNTIYFGEGSWLTVV.

Only one count was recorded for this clone. The chain couples TRBV6-6 to TRBJ2-2; weak D call: TRBD1 (6 bases). Germline CDR1 reads MNHNY; CDR2 reads SVGAGI (reference sequence). This CDR3 spans 14 amino acids. The V end was cut by 3 bases, the J end by 3 bases, with 8 bases between. CDR3: CASSYSGDTGELFF. CDR3 sequence (DNA): TGTGCCAGCAGTTATTCAGGGGACACCGGGGAGCTGTTTTTT.

This sequence joins TRBV28 and TRBJ1-5; 7 bases match TRBD1. V dropped 5 bases and J dropped 0; count of bases not matched to a gene: 10. CDR3 length: 17 residues. From germline, CDR1 is MDHEN and CDR2 SYDVKM. The CDR3 DNA sequence: TGTGCCAGCAGTGACAGGGATACACTCTTTAGCAATCAGCCCCAGCATTTT. Its translation: CASSDRDTLFSNQPQHF. Supplemented by reference TRBV28 and TRBJ1-5, the full variable domain reads DVKVTQSSRYLVKRTGEKVFLECVQDMDHENMFWYRQDPGLGLRLIYFSYDVKMKEKGDIPEGYSVSREKKERFSLILESASTNQTSMYLCASSDRDTLFSNQPQHFGDGTRLSIL.